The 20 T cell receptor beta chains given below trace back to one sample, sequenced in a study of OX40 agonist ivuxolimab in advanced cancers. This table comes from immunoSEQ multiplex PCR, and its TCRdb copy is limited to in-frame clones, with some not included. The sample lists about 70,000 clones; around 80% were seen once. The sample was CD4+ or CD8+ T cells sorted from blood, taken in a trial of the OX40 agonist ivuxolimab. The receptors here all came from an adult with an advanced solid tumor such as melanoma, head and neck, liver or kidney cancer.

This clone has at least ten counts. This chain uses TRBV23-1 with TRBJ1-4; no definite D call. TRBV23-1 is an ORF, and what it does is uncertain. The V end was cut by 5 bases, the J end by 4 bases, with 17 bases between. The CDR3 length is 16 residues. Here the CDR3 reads CASSEDRRLFNEKLFF. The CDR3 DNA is TGCGCCAGCAGTGAGGATAGGCGGCTGTTTAATGAAAAACTGTTTTTT.

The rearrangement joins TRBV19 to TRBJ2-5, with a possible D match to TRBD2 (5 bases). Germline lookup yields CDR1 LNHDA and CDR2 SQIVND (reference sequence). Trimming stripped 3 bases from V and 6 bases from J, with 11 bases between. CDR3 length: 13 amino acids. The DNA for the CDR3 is TGTGCCAGTAGTATGGAAGGACTTCAGACCCAGTACTTC. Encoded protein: CASSMEGLQTQYF.

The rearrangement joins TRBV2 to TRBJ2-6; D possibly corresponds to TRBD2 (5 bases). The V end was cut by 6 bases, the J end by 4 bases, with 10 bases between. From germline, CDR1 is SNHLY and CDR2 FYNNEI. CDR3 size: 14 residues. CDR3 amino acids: CASRYLAGANVLTF. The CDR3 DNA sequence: TGTGCCAGCAGGTATCTAGCCGGGGCCAACGTCCTGACTTTC. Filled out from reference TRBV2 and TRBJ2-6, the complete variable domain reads EPEVTQTPSHQVTQMGQEVILRCVPISNHLYFYWYRQILGQKVEFLVSFYNNEISEKSEIFDDQFSVERPDGSNFTLKIRSTKLEDSAMYFCASRYLAGANVLTFGAGSRLTVL.

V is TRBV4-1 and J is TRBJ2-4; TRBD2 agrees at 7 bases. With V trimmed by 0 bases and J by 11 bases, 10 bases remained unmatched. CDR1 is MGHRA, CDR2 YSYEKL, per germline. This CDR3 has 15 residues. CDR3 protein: CASSQEGGKRSVQYF. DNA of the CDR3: TGCGCCAGCAGCCAAGAGGGGGGGAAGAGGTCCGTTCAGTACTTC.

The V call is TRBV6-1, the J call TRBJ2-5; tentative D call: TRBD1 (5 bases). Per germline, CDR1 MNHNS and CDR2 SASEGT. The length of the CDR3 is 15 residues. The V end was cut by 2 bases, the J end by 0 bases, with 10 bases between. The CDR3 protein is CASSEFVQDQETQYF. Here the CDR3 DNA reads TGTGCCAGCAGTGAATTCGTACAGGACCAAGAGACCCAGTACTTC.

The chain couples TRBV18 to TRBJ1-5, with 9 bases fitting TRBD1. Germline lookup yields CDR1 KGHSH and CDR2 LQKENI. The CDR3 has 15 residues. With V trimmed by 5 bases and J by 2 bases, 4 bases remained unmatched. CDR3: CASSRQGGGNQPQHF. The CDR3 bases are TGTGCCAGCTCAAGACAGGGGGGAGGCAATCAGCCCCAGCATTTT.

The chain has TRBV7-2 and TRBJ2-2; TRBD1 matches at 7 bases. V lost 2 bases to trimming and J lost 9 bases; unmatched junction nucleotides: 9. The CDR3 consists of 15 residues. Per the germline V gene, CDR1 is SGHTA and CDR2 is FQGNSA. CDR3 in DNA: TGTGCCAGCAGCTTAAGGGTACAGGGGCCCTGGGAGCTGTTTTTT. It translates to CASSLRVQGPWELFF. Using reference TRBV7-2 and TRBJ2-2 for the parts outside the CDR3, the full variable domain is GAGVSQSPSNKVTEKGKDVELRCDPISGHTALYWYRQSLGQGLEFLIYFQGNSAPDKSGLPSDRFSAERTGGSVSTLTIQRTQQEDSAVYLCASSLRVQGPWELFFGEGSRLTVL.

CDR3 loop: CASSSRDRGTDTQYF. CDR3 nucleotide sequence: TGTGCCAGCAGCTCCCGGGACAGGGGAACAGATACGCAGTATTTT. This chain connects TRBV7-9 to TRBJ2-3, with 10 positions matching TRBD1. The V segment lost 4 bases and the J segment 3 bases; nucleotides outside the gene matches: 4. Per germline, CDR1 SEHNR and CDR2 FQNEAQ (reference sequence). The CDR3 sequence is 15 residues long.

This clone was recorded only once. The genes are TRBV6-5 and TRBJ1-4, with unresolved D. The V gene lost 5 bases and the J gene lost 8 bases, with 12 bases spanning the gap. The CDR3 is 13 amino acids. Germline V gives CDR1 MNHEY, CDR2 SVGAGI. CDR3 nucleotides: TGTGCCAGCAGTAGCGTTGGCGGGGAAAAACTGTTTTTT. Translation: CASSSVGGEKLFF.

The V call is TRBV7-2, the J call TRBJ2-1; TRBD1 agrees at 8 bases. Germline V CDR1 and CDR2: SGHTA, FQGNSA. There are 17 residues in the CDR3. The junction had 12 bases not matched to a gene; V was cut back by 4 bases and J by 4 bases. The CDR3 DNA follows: TGTGCCAGCAGCTCCGACAGGGGAACATCGGGGTACAATGAGCAGTTCTTC. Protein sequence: CASSSDRGTSGYNEQFF.

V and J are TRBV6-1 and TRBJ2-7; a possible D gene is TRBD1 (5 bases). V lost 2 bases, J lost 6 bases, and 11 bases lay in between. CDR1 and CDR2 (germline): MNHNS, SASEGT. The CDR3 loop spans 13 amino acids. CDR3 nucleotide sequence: TGTGCCAGCAGTGAACGCAGGGTCGGCGAGCAGTACTTC. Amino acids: CASSERRVGEQYF.

The DNA of the CDR3 is TGTGCCAGCAGCTTAGCGGTCACAGACAATCAGCCCCAGCATTTT. Protein sequence: CASSLAVTDNQPQHF. The chain couples TRBV7-2 to TRBJ1-5; D remains ambiguous. CDR1 and CDR2 from the germline V gene are SGHTA and FQGNSA. Trimming pared 0 bases from V and 3 bases from J, leaving 9 bases between. This CDR3 is 15 amino acids long.

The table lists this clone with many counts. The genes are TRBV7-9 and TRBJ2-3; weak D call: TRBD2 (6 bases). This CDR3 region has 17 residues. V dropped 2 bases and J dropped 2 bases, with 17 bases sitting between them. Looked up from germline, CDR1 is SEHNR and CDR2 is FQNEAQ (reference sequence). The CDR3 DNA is TGTGCCAGCAGCTTAAGGCTAGCGAATTCCGACACAGATACGCAGTATTTT. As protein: CASSLRLANSDTDTQYF.

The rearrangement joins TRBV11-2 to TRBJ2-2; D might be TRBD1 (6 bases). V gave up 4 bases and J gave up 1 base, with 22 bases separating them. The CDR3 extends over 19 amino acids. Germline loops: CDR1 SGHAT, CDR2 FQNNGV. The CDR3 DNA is TGTGCCAGCAGCTCCTCCCCCGGGCAGGGGATAGGGAACACCGGGGAGCTGTTTTTT. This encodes CASSSSPGQGIGNTGELFF.

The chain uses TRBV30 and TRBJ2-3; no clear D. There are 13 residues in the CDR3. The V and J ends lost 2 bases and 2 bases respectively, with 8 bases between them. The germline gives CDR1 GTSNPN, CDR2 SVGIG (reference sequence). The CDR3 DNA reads TGTGCCTGGAGTTTAGGGTACACAGATACGCAGTATTTT. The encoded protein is CAWSLGYTDTQYF.

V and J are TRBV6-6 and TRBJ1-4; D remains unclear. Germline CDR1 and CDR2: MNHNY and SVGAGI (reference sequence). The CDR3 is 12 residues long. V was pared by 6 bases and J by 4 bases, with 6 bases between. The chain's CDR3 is CASRAFNEKLFF. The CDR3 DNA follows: TGTGCCAGCAGGGCCTTTAATGAAAAACTGTTTTTT.

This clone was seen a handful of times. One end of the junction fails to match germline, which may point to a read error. CDR3 residues: CASRLGLTNTGELFF. The CDR3 DNA follows: TGCGCCAGCAGATTGGGACTGACGAACACCGGGGAGCTGTTTTTT. V is TRBV5-1 and J is TRBJ2-2; perhaps TRBD2 as D (6 bases). Looked up from germline, CDR1 is SGHRS and CDR2 is YFSETQ. The CDR3 consists of 15 residues.

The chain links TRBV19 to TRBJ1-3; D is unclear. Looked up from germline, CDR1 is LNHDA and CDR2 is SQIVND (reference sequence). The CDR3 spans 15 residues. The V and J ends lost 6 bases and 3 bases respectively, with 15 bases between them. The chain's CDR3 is CASREIRPIGNTIYF. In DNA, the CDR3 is TGTGCCAGTAGGGAAATCCGCCCGATTGGAAACACCATATATTTT.

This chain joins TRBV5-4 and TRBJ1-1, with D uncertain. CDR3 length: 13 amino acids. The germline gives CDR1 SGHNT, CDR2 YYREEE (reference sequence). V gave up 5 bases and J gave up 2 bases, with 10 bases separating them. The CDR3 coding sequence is TGTGCCAGCAGTTCTCAGGATAACACTGAAGCTTTCTTT. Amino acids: CASSSQDNTEAFF.

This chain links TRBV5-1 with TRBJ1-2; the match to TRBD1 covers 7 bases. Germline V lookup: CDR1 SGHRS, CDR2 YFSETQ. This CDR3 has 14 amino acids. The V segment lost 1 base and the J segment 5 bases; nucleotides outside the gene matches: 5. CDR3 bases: TGCGCCAGCAGCTTGACAGGGGAGATGTATGGCTACACCTTC. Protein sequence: CASSLTGEMYGYTF.